Shown below are 25 T cell receptor beta chains from a single sample sequenced in a study of blood T cells in healthy people across ages. Primers used in a second PCR of about 7 to 12 cycles were a sample-barcoded 5' primer and a J-beta primer mix. TCRdb independently ran MiXCR on the 5' RACE reads; one entry per CDR3 protein. The sample has about 780,000 distinct CDR3 sequences, about 47% seen once. The sequenced sample consisted of blood. The receptors derive from a man older than 75 in good health.

The CDR3 sequence is CSVDSSYNEQFF. CDR3 bases: TGCAGCGTTGATAGCTCCTACAATGAGCAGTTCTTC. The chain links TRBV29-1 to TRBJ2-1; D not certain. Trimming took 3 bases from V and 0 from J, leaving 3 bases between them. This CDR3 has 12 residues. Germline CDR1 and CDR2: SQVTM and ANQGSEA.

The chain carries TRBV29-1 and TRBJ2-7; D gene unclear. The closer fit of TRBJ2-5 to the DNA end suggests the J call may be wrong. Germline-derived CDR1 and CDR2 are SQVTM and ANQGSEA. This CDR3 region has 12 residues. Here the CDR3 DNA reads TGCAGCGCTAGTTGGGTTCAGGAGACCCAGTACTTC. Encoded protein: CSASWVQETQYF.

This clonotype was observed a few times. V gene TRBV20-1 combines with J gene TRBJ2-7; 10 bases are a match to TRBD2. Germline values: CDR1 DFQATT, CDR2 SNEGSKA (reference sequence). CDR3 length: 15 amino acids. J lost 7 bases, V lost 5 bases, and 14 bases had no gene match. This CDR3 reads CSARGTLAGSGEQYF. The CDR3 nucleotides are TGCAGTGCTCGAGGGACACTAGCGGGGTCAGGGGAGCAGTACTTC.

The chain has TRBV7-2 and TRBJ2-5; 7 bases match TRBD2. The CDR3 sequence is 14 residues long. CDR1 and CDR2 (germline): SGHTA, FQGNSA. The V and J ends lost 5 bases and 6 bases, in that order; junction bases with no gene match: 9. The CDR3 nucleotides are TGTGCCAGCAGCGCCAGAAGCGGGGCCCAGACCCAGTACTTC. Protein sequence: CASSARSGAQTQYF. Using reference TRBV7-2 and TRBJ2-5 for the parts outside the CDR3, the full variable domain is GAGVSQSPSNKVTEKGKDVELRCDPISGHTALYWYRQSLGQGLEFLIYFQGNSAPDKSGLPSDRFSAERTGGSVSTLTIQRTQQEDSAVYLCASSARSGAQTQYFGPGTRLLVL.

This clonotype was seen many times. The chain has TRBV7-2 and TRBJ2-3; D is ambiguous. Germline V gene sequence: CDR1 SGHTA, CDR2 FQGNSA. This CDR3 contains 13 residues. V lost 5 bases to trimming and J lost 0 bases, with 6 bases between them. CDR3 sequence: CASSVPSTDTQYF. The CDR3 DNA reads as TGTGCCAGCAGCGTACCTAGCACAGATACGCAGTATTTT.

The chain carries TRBV20-1 and TRBJ2-3; possible D gene TRBD1, 5 bases. The germline V gene has CDR1 DFQATT and CDR2 SNEGSKA (reference sequence). The CDR3 is 16 residues long. V lost 0 bases to trimming and J lost 4 bases, with 17 bases between them. The CDR3 region is CSARDARVGVPDTQYF. Written as DNA, the CDR3 is TGCAGTGCTAGAGATGCAAGGGTAGGGGTCCCAGATACGCAGTATTTT.

This chain connects TRBV29-1 to TRBJ2-3; D might be TRBD1 or TRBD2, each matching 5 bases. Germline loops: CDR1 SQVTM, CDR2 ANQGSEA. V lost 6 bases to trimming and J lost 4 bases, with 32 bases between them. The CDR3 consists of 19 residues. The CDR3 nucleotides are TGCAGCGTCGCACGAGCAACCGGGGCAGGGTATTTCCCCGCAGATACGCAGTATTTT. This encodes CSVARATGAGYFPADTQYF.

The CDR3 DNA reads as TGTGCCAGCAGCGTAGGGGGCGAGATCTGGGAAAAACTGTTTTTT. It specifies CASSVGGEIWEKLFF. The chain has TRBV9 and TRBJ1-4, with D maybe TRBD1 (5 bases). The ends were cut back, 0 bases at V and 8 bases at J, with 14 bases in the middle. This CDR3 is built from 15 residues. Germline CDR1 and CDR2: SGDLS and YYNGEE.

With regard to this clonotype: The junction departs from the called germline gene at one end, perhaps through a read error. The rearrangement links TRBV9 to TRBJ2-3; D might be TRBD2 (5 bases). CDR1 is SGDLS and CDR2 is YYNGEE in the germline V gene. This CDR3 has 15 residues. DNA for the CDR3: TGTGCCTGCAGCGTATCCTCCGGGAACACAGATACGCAGTATTTT. Protein sequence: CACSVSSGNTDTQYF.

This clonotype occurred many times. The genes are TRBV28 and TRBJ2-3; TRBD2 aligns across 12 bases. Germline V gene data show CDR1 as MDHEN and CDR2 as SYDVKM. The CDR3 loop spans 16 amino acids. V shed 5 bases, J shed 2 bases, and the junction held 5 bases outside the gene matches. CDR3 nucleotide sequence: TGTGCCAGCAGTCTGACTAGCGGGGGACCCACAGATACGCAGTATTTT. Protein sequence: CASSLTSGGPTDTQYF.

V is TRBV5-1 and J is TRBJ2-5; the match to TRBD1 covers 9 bases. The length of the CDR3 is 16 residues. Per germline, CDR1 SGHRS and CDR2 YFSETQ. J lost 3 bases, V lost 3 bases, and 9 bases had no gene match. The CDR3 spells CASSSTTGTGKETQYF. The CDR3 DNA reads as TGCGCCAGCAGCTCTACTACCGGGACAGGGAAAGAGACCCAGTACTTC. Full variable domain (outside the CDR3, taken from reference TRBV5-1 and TRBJ2-5): KAGVTQTPRYLIKTRGQQVTLSCSPISGHRSVSWYQQTPGQGLQFLFEYFSETQRNKGNFPGRFSGRQFSNSRSEMNVSTLELGDSALYLCASSSTTGTGKETQYFGPGTRLLVL.

About this clonotype: Given a much more abundant clone one base away, this may be a read error. The V gene is TRBV25-1, the J gene TRBJ2-5; D is perhaps TRBD1 (5 bases). Germline CDR1 is MGHDK and CDR2 is SYGVNS. The CDR3 has 12 amino acids. CDR3 nucleotide sequence: TGTACCAGCAGTGCCCAGGGTGTCAGGGTGTACTTC. This sequence encodes CTSSAQGVRVYF.

The chain combines TRBV25-1 with TRBJ2-5, with unresolved D. The ends were cut back, 1 base at V and 4 bases at J, with 10 bases in the middle. Per the germline V gene, CDR1 is MGHDK and CDR2 is SYGVNS. CDR3 length: 14 residues. CDR3 in DNA: TGTGCCAGCAGTGAATTCGCTCTCCCAGAGACCCAGTACTTC. Protein product: CASSEFALPETQYF.

The chain has TRBV7-9 and TRBJ2-1; 11 nucleotides line up with TRBD1. This CDR3 comprises 14 residues. V gave up 3 bases and J gave up 6 bases; unmatched junction bases: 1. Per the germline V gene, CDR1 is SEHNR and CDR2 is FQNEAQ (reference sequence). The chain's CDR3 is CASSLGQGVNEQFF. The DNA of the CDR3 is TGTGCCAGCAGCTTGGGACAGGGGGTCAATGAGCAGTTCTTC.

The rearrangement uses TRBV7-9 and TRBJ1-4; a possible D gene is TRBD1 (6 bases). The CDR3 spans 15 residues. CDR1 and CDR2 (germline): SEHNR, FQNEAQ (reference sequence). V lost 3 bases to trimming and J lost 8 bases, with 16 bases between them. As DNA, the CDR3 is TGTGCCAGCAGCTTCATCCAGGGGAGTCTAGAAAAACTGTTTTTT. This encodes CASSFIQGSLEKLFF.

In this sample, this clonotype turned up a few times. The chain uses TRBV13 and TRBJ2-3; D is ambiguous. Trimming removed 3 bases at V and 4 bases at J, with 11 bases between. Germline loops: CDR1 PRHDT, CDR2 FYEKMQ (reference sequence). This CDR3 is 14 amino acids long. The CDR3 reads CASSFRSAADTQYF. For the CDR3, the DNA is TGTGCCAGCAGCTTTAGGTCGGCCGCAGATACGCAGTATTTT.

This clonotype was detected only a few times. The chain employs TRBV4-3 and TRBJ1-4, with TRBD1 matching 9 bases. CDR1 and CDR2 from the germline V gene are LGHNA and YSLEER. J lost 8 bases, V lost 5 bases, and 12 bases had no gene match. This CDR3 comprises 16 residues. The CDR3 DNA reads TGCGCCAGCAGCTCGTCCCGGGACAGGGTCAAGGAAAAACTGTTTTTT. This translates into CASSSSRDRVKEKLFF.

This clonotype has a single count. The chain recombines TRBV6-6 with TRBJ1-4; 10 positions match TRBD1. The CDR3 length is 15 residues. J was trimmed by 6 bases and V by 5 bases; bases with no gene match: 6. Looked up from germline, CDR1 is MNHNY and CDR2 is SVGAGI (reference sequence). CDR3 nucleotides: TGTGCCAGCAGTAAGGGACAGGGGCCTCATGAAAAACTGTTTTTT. It codes for CASSKGQGPHEKLFF.

This clonotype was detected only once. This rearrangement joins TRBV6-5 to TRBJ1-2, with 7 bases identical to TRBD1. Germline lookup yields CDR1 MNHEY and CDR2 SVGAGI. The CDR3 is 13 amino acids. Germline trimming cut 5 bases from V and 7 bases from J; bases unmatched to any gene: 7. Here the CDR3 DNA reads TGTGCCAGCAGTATCCTCACAGGGGCTGGCTACACCTTC. Protein sequence: CASSILTGAGYTF.

This clonotype was seen ten or more times. The J gene is TRBJ2-3, the V gene TRBV29-1, with TRBD1 matching over 10 bases. V trimming: 7 bases; J trimming: 5 bases; junction bases outside the gene matches: 6. The CDR3 totals 13 residues. CDR1 is SQVTM and CDR2 is ANQGSEA in the germline V gene. The CDR3 coding sequence is TGCAGCGGGGAGGGACAGGGGAAAGATACGCAGTATTTT. Its protein is CSGEGQGKDTQYF.

The genes are TRBV29-1 and TRBJ2-2; possible D gene TRBD2, 5 bases. The germline CDR1 and CDR2 sequences are SQVTM and ANQGSEA. This CDR3 has 12 residues. Trimming stripped 7 bases from V and 5 bases from J, with 11 bases between. The CDR3 here is CSGSLGTGELFF. CDR3 in DNA: TGCAGCGGGTCACTAGGGACCGGGGAGCTGTTTTTT.

V usage is TRBV29-1 and J usage is TRBJ2-5; D possibly corresponds to TRBD2 (5 bases). The CDR3 consists of 12 residues. V was clipped by 4 bases and J by 8 bases, with 14 bases between them. CDR1 and CDR2 (germline): SQVTM, ANQGSEA. CDR3 sequence: CSVVHLEDTQYF. DNA of the CDR3: TGCAGCGTTGTCCATTTGGAGGATACCCAGTACTTC. The full variable domain, rest sourced from reference TRBV29-1 and TRBJ2-5, is SAVISQKPSRDICQRGTSLTIQCQVDSQVTMMFWYRQQPGQSLTLIATANQGSEATYESGFVIDKFPISRPNLTFSTLTVSNMSPEDSSIYLCSVVHLEDTQYFGPGTRLLVL.

The chain links TRBV4-3 to TRBJ2-1; tentative D call: TRBD2 (5 bases). CDR1 LGHNA and CDR2 YSLEER come from the germline V gene. The CDR3 has 13 residues. Trimming pared 8 bases from V and 6 bases from J, leaving 14 bases between. The CDR3 nucleotides are TGCGCCAGCGGGAGATTTGGGCTCAATGAGCAGTTCTTC. Protein product: CASGRFGLNEQFF.

This chain connects TRBV30 to TRBJ2-1, with TRBD1 matching 8 bases. CDR3 size: 17 residues. V gave up 5 bases and J gave up 5 bases; unmatched junction bases: 17. CDR1 and CDR2 (germline): GTSNPN, SVGIG (reference sequence). The CDR3 coding sequence is TGTGCCTGGCGGGAGTTGATGCCGGGACAGGACAACAATGAGCAGTTCTTC. Protein: CAWRELMPGQDNNEQFF.

Notes on this clonotype: A read error may be the cause here, since a much bigger clone is one base away. This chain connects TRBV27 to TRBJ2-3; perhaps TRBD2 as D (6 bases). CDR1 MNHEY and CDR2 SMNVEV come from the germline V gene (reference sequence). The V gene lost 2 bases and the J gene lost 2 bases, with 11 bases spanning the gap. This CDR3 spans 15 amino acids. In nucleotides, the CDR3 is TGTGCCAGCAGTTTAGGGGCTAGCGCCACAGATACGCAGTATTTT. Translated, it gives CASSLGASATDTQYF.